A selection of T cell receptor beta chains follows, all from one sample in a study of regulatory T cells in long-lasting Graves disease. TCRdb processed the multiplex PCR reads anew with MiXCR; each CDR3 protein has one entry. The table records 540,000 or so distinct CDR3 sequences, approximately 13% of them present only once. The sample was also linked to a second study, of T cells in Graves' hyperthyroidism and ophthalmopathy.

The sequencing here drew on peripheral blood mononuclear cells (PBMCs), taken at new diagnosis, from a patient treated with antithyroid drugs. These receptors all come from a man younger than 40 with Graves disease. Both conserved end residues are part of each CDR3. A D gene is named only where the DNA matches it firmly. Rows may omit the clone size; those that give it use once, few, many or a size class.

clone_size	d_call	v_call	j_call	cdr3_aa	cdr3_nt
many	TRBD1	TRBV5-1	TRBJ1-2	CASSRDRDGYTF	TGTGCCAGCAGCCGGGACAGGGACGGCTACACCTTC
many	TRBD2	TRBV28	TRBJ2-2	CASSLYQAGGYGELFF	TGTGCCAGCAGTTTATATCAAGCGGGAGGATACGGGGAGCTGTTTTTT
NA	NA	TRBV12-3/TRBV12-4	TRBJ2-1	CASSLTLGLNEQFF	TGTGCCAGCAGCTTAACGTTGGGACTCAATGAGCAGTTCTTC
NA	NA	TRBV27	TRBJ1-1	CASSLSGEAFF	TGTGCCAGCAGTTTATCAGGGGAGGCTTTCTTT
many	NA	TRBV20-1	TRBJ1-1	CSTVSGGTVNTEAFF	TGCAGTACTGTAAGTGGGGGGACGGTGAACACTGAAGCTTTCTTT
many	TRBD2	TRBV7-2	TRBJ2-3	CASSFAGTTSTDTQYF	TGTGCCAGCAGCTTTGCCGGGACTACTAGCACAGATACGCAGTATTTT
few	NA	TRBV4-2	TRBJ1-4	CASSPRVGYDEKLFF	TGTGCCAGCAGCCCCAGGGTGGGGTATGATGAAAAACTGTTTTTT
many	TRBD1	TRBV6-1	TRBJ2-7	CASGGTGPSEQYF	TGTGCCAGCGGCGGGACAGGTCCCAGCGAGCAGTACTTC
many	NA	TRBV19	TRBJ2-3	CASSPGEAYTDTQYF	TGTGCCAGTAGTCCGGGGGAGGCCTACACAGATACGCAGTATTTT
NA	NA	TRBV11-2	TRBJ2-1	CASSLGQSHNEQFF	TGTGCCAGCAGCTTAGGTCAGAGTCACAATGAGCAGTTCTTC
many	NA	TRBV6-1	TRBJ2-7	CASSEGLVSSYEQYF	TGTGCCAGCAGTGAAGGGTTGGTGAGCTCCTACGAGCAGTACTTC
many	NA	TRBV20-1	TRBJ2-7	CSATGDWEQYF	TGCAGTGCTACGGGCGACTGGGAGCAGTACTTC
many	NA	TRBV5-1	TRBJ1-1	CASSFTGMNTEAFF	TGCGCCAGCAGCTTCACAGGGATGAACACTGAAGCTTTCTTT
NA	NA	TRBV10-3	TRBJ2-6	CAIRPASGANVLTF	TGTGCCATCAGACCTGCCTCTGGGGCCAACGTCCTGACTTTC
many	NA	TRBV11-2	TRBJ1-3	CASSPTLPISGNTIYF	TGTGCCAGCAGCCCCACCCTCCCGATCTCTGGAAACACCATATATTTT
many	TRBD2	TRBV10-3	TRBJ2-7	CAISEWLAGRYEQYF	TGTGCCATCAGTGAGTGGCTAGCGGGACGCTACGAGCAGTACTTC
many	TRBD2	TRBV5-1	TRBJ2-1	CASSLEGLAGGLDNEQFF	TGCGCCAGCAGCTTGGAGGGACTAGCGGGGGGCCTTGACAATGAGCAGTTCTTC
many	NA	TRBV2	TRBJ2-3	CASQLASNTQYF	TGTGCCAGCCAACTAGCAAGCAATACGCAGTATTTT
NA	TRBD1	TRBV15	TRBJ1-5	CATSSAGTGRPQHF	TGTGCCACCAGCAGCGCCGGGACAGGTCGGCCCCAGCATTTT
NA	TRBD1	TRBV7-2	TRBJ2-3	CASSLYRGTTDTQYF	TGTGCCAGCAGCCTATACAGGGGGACCACAGATACGCAGTATTTT
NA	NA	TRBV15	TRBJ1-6	CATSRDLNSPLHF	TGTGCCACCAGCAGAGATCTGAATTCACCCCTCCACTTT
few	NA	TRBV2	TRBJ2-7	CASSAQGGKGEQYF	TGTGCCAGCAGCGCCCAGGGCGGGAAAGGAGAGCAGTACTTC